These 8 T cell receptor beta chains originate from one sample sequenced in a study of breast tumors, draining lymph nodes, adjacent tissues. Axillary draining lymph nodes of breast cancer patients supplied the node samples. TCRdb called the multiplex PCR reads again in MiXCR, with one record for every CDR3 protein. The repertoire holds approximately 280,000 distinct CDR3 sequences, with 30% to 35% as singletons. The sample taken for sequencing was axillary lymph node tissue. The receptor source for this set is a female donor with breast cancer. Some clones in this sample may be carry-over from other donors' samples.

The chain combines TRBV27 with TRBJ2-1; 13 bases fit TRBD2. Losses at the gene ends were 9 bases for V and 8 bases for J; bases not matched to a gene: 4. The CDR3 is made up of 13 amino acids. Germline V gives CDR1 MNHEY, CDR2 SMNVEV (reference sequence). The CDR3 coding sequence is TGTGCCAGTTCCGGGACTAGCGGGGATGAGCAGTTCTTC. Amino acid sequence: CASSGTSGDEQFF.

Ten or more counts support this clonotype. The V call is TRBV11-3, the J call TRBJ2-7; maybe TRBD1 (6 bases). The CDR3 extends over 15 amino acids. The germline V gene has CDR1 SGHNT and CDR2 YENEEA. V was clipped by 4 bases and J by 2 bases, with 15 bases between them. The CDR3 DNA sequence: TGTGCCAGCAGCTACGAAGCGACAGGAACCTACGAGCAGTACTTC. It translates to CASSYEATGTYEQYF.

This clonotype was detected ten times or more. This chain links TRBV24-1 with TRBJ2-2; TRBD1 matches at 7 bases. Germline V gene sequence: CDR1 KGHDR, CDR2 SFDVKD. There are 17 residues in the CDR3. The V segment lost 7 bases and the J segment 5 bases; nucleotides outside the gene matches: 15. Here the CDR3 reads CATSRRDSDFGTGELFF. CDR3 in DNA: TGTGCCACCAGCCGCCGGGACAGCGACTTTGGGACCGGGGAGCTGTTTTTT.

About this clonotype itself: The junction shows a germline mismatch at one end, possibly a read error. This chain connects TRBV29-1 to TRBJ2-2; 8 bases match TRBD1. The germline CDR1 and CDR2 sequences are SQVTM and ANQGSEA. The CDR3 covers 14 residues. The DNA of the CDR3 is TGCAGCGTGAGGGACAGGACGGACACCGGGGGGCTGTTTTTT. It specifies CSVRDRTDTGGLFF.

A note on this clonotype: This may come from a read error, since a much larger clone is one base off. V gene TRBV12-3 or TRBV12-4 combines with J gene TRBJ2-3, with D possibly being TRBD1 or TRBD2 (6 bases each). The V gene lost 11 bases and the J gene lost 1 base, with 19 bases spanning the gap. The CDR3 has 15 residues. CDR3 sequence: CAGGAGVLGTDTQYF. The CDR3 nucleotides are TGTGCCGGCGGGGCAGGGGTATTAGGCACAGATACGCAGTATTTT.

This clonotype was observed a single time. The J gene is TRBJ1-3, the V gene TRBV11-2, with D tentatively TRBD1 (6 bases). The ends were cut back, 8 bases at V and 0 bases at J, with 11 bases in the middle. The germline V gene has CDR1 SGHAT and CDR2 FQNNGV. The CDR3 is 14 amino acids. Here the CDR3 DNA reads TGTGCCAGCTCCACAGGGAGCTCTGGAAACACCATATATTTT. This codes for CASSTGSSGNTIYF.

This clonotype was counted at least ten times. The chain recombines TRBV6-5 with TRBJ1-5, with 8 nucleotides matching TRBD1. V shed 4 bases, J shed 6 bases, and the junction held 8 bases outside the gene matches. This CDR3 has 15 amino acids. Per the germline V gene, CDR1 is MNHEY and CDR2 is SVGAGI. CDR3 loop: CASSWGQESGQPQHF. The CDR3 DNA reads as TGTGCCAGCAGTTGGGGACAGGAAAGCGGTCAGCCCCAGCATTTT.

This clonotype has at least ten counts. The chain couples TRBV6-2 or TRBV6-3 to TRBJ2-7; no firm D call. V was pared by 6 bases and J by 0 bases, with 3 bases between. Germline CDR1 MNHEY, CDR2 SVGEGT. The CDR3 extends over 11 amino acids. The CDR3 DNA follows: TGTGCCAGCAGCCACTCCTACGAGCAGTACTTC. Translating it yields CASSHSYEQYF.